The clone carrying this T cell receptor (beta chain) was observed once. Its specificity is unknown. Only in-frame clones appear in the TCRdb table, and some are missing; sequencing was by immunoSEQ multiplex PCR. This sample carries more than 85,000 clones, around 93% of them seen once, and the ten largest clones take 2.5% to 3%. Investigators merged groups given second doses at roughly 4 or roughly 12 weeks. These data come from a study of T cell responses to AZD1222 COVID-19 vaccine. General study findings and limits: Among those given AZD1222, only six were seropositive at baseline.

Per the germline V gene, CDR1 is KGHSH and CDR2 is LQKENI. The germline V and J ends were trimmed by 2 bases and 0 bases, with 5 bases remaining between them. The CDR3 contains 13 residues. V is TRBV18 and J is TRBJ2-7; unclear D gene. The TCR sequence derives from an adult who received the AZD1222 COVID-19 vaccine. This material consisted of peripheral blood, taken 28 days after the second AZD1222 dose. The CDR3 here is CASSPGSSYEQYF. The CDR3 DNA reads TGTGCCAGCTCACCAGGAAGCTCCTACGAGCAGTACTTC.